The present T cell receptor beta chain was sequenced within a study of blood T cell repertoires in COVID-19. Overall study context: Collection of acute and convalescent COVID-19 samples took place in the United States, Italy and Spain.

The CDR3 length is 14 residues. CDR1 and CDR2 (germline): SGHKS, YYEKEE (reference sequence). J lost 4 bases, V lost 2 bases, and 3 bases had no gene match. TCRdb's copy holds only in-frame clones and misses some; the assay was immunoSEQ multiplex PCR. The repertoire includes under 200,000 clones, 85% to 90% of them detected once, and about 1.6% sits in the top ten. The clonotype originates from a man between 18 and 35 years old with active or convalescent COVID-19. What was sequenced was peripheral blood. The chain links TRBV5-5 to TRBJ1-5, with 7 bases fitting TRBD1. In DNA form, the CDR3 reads TGTGCCAGCAGCTTTCAGGGGGGTAATCAGCCCCAGCATTTT. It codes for CASSFQGGNQPQHF. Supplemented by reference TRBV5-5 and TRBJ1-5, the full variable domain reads DAGVTQSPTHLIKTRGQQVTLRCSPISGHKSVSWYQQVLGQGPQFIFQYYEKEERGRGNFPDRFSARQFPNYSSELNVNALLLGDSALYLCASSFQGGNQPQHFGDGTRLSIL.